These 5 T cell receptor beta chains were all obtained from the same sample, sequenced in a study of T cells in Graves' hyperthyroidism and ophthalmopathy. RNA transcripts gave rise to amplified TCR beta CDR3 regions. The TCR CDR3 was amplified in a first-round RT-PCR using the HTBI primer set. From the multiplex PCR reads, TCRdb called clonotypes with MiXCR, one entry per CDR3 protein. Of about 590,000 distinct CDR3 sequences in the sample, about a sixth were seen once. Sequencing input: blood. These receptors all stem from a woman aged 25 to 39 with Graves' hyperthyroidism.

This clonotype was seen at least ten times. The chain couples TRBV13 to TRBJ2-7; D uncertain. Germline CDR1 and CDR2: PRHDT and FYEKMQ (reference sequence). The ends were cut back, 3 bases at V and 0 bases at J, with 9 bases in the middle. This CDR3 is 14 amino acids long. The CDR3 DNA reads TGTGCCAGCAGCTTCAGACGTAGCTCCTACGAGCAGTACTTC. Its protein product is CASSFRRSSYEQYF.

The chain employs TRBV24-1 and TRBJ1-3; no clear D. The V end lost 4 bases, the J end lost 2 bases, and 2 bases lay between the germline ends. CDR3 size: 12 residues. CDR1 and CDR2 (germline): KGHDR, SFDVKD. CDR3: CATSEAGNTIYF. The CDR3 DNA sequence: TGTGCCACCAGTGAAGCTGGAAACACCATATATTTT.

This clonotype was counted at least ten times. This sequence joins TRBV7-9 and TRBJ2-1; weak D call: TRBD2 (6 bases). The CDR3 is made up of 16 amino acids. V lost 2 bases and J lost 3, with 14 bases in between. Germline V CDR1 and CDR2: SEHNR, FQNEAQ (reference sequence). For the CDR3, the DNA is TGTGCCAGCAGCTTATGGCTGGAGGGTTTCTACAATGAGCAGTTCTTC. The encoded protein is CASSLWLEGFYNEQFF.

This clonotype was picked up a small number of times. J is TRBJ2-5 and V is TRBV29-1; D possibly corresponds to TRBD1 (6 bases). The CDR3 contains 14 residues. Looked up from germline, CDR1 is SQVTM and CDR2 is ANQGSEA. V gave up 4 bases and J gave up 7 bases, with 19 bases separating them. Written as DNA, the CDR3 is TGCAGCGTTGCCAGACAGGAAAGGGACGGGACCCAGTACTTC. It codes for CSVARQERDGTQYF.

The CDR3 region is CASRQRQGISNEKLFF. CDR3 sequence (DNA): TGTGCCAGCAGACAGCGACAGGGAATATCTAATGAAAAACTGTTTTTT. The V and J genes are TRBV27 and TRBJ1-4, with 7 bases that match TRBD1. Germline V gives CDR1 MNHEY, CDR2 SMNVEV (reference sequence). There are 16 residues in the CDR3. The trim removed 6 bases at V and 3 bases at J, leaving 10 bases unmatched.